One and the same sample provided the 18 T cell receptor beta chains below, sequenced in a study of human T cells and chemical hapten exposure. Regarding time point: patch test 1, 2 weeks after DPC sensitization. Treatment reported: therapeutic diphenylcyclopropenone sensitization with weekly scalp DPC. TCRdb re-analysed the RACE reads in MiXCR, keeping a single row per CDR3 protein. Among around 380,000 distinct CDR3 sequences listed, 4.8% were seen once. Specimen: whole blood, collected in connection with sensitization to the hapten diphenylcyclopropenone (DPC). The origin of the receptors is a woman in her fifties or sixties with alopecia areata. Some clones in this sample may be carry-over from other donors' samples.

This clonotype was recorded many times. J is TRBJ2-1 and V is TRBV20-1, with no clear D. The CDR3 length is 12 residues. Germline V gene lookup returns CDR1 DFQATT and CDR2 SNEGSKA (reference sequence). Trimming left V 4 bases short and J 8 bases short, with 12 bases between. The CDR3 is CSANDEHHEQFF. Here the CDR3 DNA reads TGCAGTGCTAACGACGAGCACCATGAGCAGTTCTTC.

There are many counts of this clonotype. The chain uses TRBV29-1 and TRBJ2-3, with a possible D match to TRBD1 (5 bases). The CDR3 length is 14 residues. CDR1 and CDR2 from the germline V gene are SQVTM and ANQGSEA. The ends were cut back, 6 bases at V and 2 bases at J, with 15 bases in the middle. The CDR3 DNA sequence: TGCAGCGTCTCCCAGAATGGGGCCACAGATACGCAGTATTTT. Translation: CSVSQNGATDTQYF.

This clonotype appeared a few times. V and J are TRBV7-2 and TRBJ2-3; no firm D call. Germline values: CDR1 SGHTA, CDR2 FQGNSA. The CDR3 is 14 amino acids. V was pared by 4 bases and J by 0 bases, with 8 bases between. The CDR3 region has the DNA TGTGCCAGCAGCTCCTGGTCAAGCACAGATACGCAGTATTTT. Amino acid sequence: CASSSWSSTDTQYF.

The rearrangement joins TRBV11-2 to TRBJ2-7, with D tentatively TRBD2 (6 bases). The CDR3 loop spans 14 amino acids. CDR1 SGHAT and CDR2 FQNNGV come from the germline V gene. V lost 4 bases, J lost 4 bases, and 14 bases lay in between. CDR3 amino acids: CASSSHAGTYEQYF. The CDR3 DNA sequence: TGTGCCAGCAGCTCCCACGCGGGGACTTACGAGCAGTACTTC.

This clonotype was observed at least ten times. The J gene is TRBJ1-3, the V gene TRBV28; D gene uncertain. Trimming shortened V by 2 bases and J by 4 bases, and 6 bases separated the two germline ends. The CDR3 is 13 residues long. The germline CDR1 and CDR2 sequences are MDHEN and SYDVKM. CDR3 DNA sequence: TGTGCCAGCAGTTTAGACCTGGGAAACACCATATATTTT. It yields the protein CASSLDLGNTIYF.

This clonotype appeared many times. CDR3: CASSQFSYNEQFF. Here the CDR3 DNA reads TGTGCTAGTTCCCAGTTCTCCTACAATGAGCAGTTCTTC. The rearrangement links TRBV12-5 to TRBJ2-1; D not certain. The V and J ends lost 8 bases and 0 bases respectively, with 8 bases between them. There are 13 residues in the CDR3. Germline-derived CDR1 and CDR2 are LGHNT and FRNRAP. Supplemented by reference TRBV12-5 and TRBJ2-1, the full variable domain reads DARVTQTPRHKVTEMGQEVTMRCQPILGHNTVFWYRQTMMQGLELLAYFRNRAPLDDSGMPKDRFSAEMPDATLATLKIQPSEPRDSAVYFCASSQFSYNEQFFGPGTRLTVL.

At least ten counts were recorded for this clonotype. The chain employs TRBV11-2 and TRBJ1-3; maybe TRBD1 (5 bases). Trimming took off 5 bases at V and 0 bases at J, with 17 bases between the two ends. The germline V gene has CDR1 SGHAT and CDR2 FQNNGV. The CDR3 length is 17 residues. CDR3 region: CASSPLKGPNSGNTIYF. The CDR3 nucleotides read TGTGCCAGCAGCCCCTTAAAGGGACCAAACTCTGGAAACACCATATATTTT.

The V gene is TRBV27, the J gene TRBJ2-1; TRBD1 matches at 9 bases. The V gene's germline CDR1 is MNHEY and CDR2 SMNVEV (reference sequence). Losses at the gene ends were 3 bases for V and 5 bases for J; bases not matched to a gene: 2. CDR3 length equals 14 residues. The CDR3 protein is CASSFNRGHNEQFF. The CDR3 DNA sequence: TGTGCCAGCAGTTTTAACAGGGGGCACAATGAGCAGTTCTTC.

This clonotype occurred many times. V gene TRBV4-1 combines with J gene TRBJ2-2; D is perhaps TRBD2 (6 bases). CDR3 size: 14 residues. Trimming removed 0 bases at V and 9 bases at J, with 11 bases between. The germline CDR1 and CDR2 sequences are MGHRA and YSYEKL. CDR3 residues: CASSQERGFRELFF. CDR3 nucleotides: TGCGCCAGCAGCCAAGAGCGGGGTTTCAGGGAGCTGTTTTTT.

This clonotype was seen ten or more times. The chain joins TRBV28 to TRBJ1-5; D is perhaps TRBD1 (6 bases). Trimming cost V 5 bases and J 3 bases, with 17 bases left between them. Germline V gene lookup returns CDR1 MDHEN and CDR2 SYDVKM. CDR3 size: 16 residues. CDR3 region: CASSGGSGRFNQPQHF. The CDR3 bases are TGTGCCAGCAGTGGGGGCTCGGGACGGTTCAATCAGCCCCAGCATTTT.

In this sample, this clonotype turned up many times. This sequence joins TRBV6-5 and TRBJ2-7, with D perhaps TRBD2 (7 bases). This CDR3 has 14 amino acids. Germline V gene data show CDR1 as MNHEY and CDR2 as SVGAGI. The V end lost 0 bases, the J end lost 6 bases, and 12 bases lay between the germline ends. In DNA, the CDR3 is TGTGCCAGCAGTTACTCGGGGGGGCAAGCCGAGCAGTACTTC. Translation: CASSYSGGQAEQYF.

The CDR3 spells CASSLAGGQGTEAFF. The CDR3 DNA reads TGTGCCAGCAGTTTAGCGGGGGGGCAAGGGACTGAAGCTTTCTTT. The rearrangement links TRBV12-3 or TRBV12-4 to TRBJ1-1; tentatively, D is TRBD1 (6 bases). Trimming took 0 bases from V and 5 from J, leaving 13 bases between them. This CDR3 is 15 amino acids long.

This clonotype was detected a few times. The chain uses TRBV9 and TRBJ1-4; the D gene is possibly TRBD1 (5 bases). Germline V gene lookup returns CDR1 SGDLS and CDR2 YYNGEE. The CDR3 covers 17 residues. With 2 bases removed from V and 4 bases from J, the gap between germline ends came to 18 bases. This CDR3 reads CASSVGAGRFGNEKLFF. The CDR3 DNA sequence: TGTGCCAGCAGCGTTGGGGCAGGGAGGTTTGGTAATGAAAAACTGTTTTTT.

V gene TRBV28 combines with J gene TRBJ2-6, with TRBD1 as a possible D gene (6 bases). CDR1 and CDR2 (germline): MDHEN, SYDVKM. Trimming cost V 4 bases and J 4 bases, with 11 bases left between them. The CDR3 is made up of 15 amino acids. The CDR3 DNA reads TGTGCCAGCAGTTCCCCAGGGGCCGGGGCCAACGTCCTGACTTTC. Amino acids: CASSSPGAGANVLTF.

This clonotype was seen many times. The J gene is TRBJ2-7, the V gene TRBV6-5, with D uncertain. Per germline, CDR1 MNHEY and CDR2 SVGAGI. V lost 8 bases and J lost 4, with 18 bases in between. The CDR3 contains 14 residues. DNA for the CDR3: TGTGCCAGCCGCCCTAGGGCGCCGGTGTACGAGCAGTACTTC. This translates into CASRPRAPVYEQYF.

This clonotype was detected only a few times. The gene calls are TRBV27 and TRBJ2-1, with 14 bases that match TRBD2. The junction had 6 bases not matched to a gene; V was cut back by 1 base and J by 10 bases. The length of the CDR3 is 16 residues. The germline V gene encodes CDR1 MNHEY and CDR2 SMNVEV (reference sequence). The CDR3 protein is CASSLFGTSGGLEQFF. CDR3 DNA sequence: TGTGCCAGCAGTTTATTCGGGACTAGCGGGGGCCTGGAGCAGTTCTTC.

This clonotype was detected ten times or more. V is TRBV29-1 and J is TRBJ2-3, with 10 bases fitting TRBD2. Unmatched junction bases numbered 8, after V lost 4 bases and J lost 1 base. CDR1 is SQVTM and CDR2 is ANQGSEA in the germline V gene. The CDR3 is 16 residues long. The DNA of the CDR3 is TGCAGCGTTGCGCCCTTTGGGACTAGCGGCACAGATACGCAGTATTTT. Encoded protein: CSVAPFGTSGTDTQYF.

The rearrangement uses TRBV12-3 or TRBV12-4 and TRBJ2-7; 9 nucleotides match TRBD2. Trimming at V came to 1 base and at J to 6 bases, leaving 4 bases not matched to a gene. The CDR3 covers 14 residues. The CDR3: CASSLGGRAFEQYF. The CDR3 nucleotides are TGTGCCAGCAGTTTAGGCGGGAGGGCCTTCGAGCAGTACTTC.